The T cell receptor beta chain described here comes from a study of cytomegalovirus exposure and HLA in healthy donors. Overall study results and limits: TCR beta V- and J-gene trimming, according to a later analysis, was linked to a missense DCLRE1C variant. According to a later analysis, most TCR beta chains associated with CMV appeared HLA-restricted. Reportedly, HLA-A and HLA-B alleles of most subjects were accurately predicted from TCR beta.

Comments on this clone: The antigen remains undetermined.

The PCR contained 60 Vbeta and 13 Jbeta primers. Assay: immunoSEQ multiplex PCR; the TCRdb copy retains only in-frame clones and omits some. The sample shows roughly 190,000 clones, over 80% of them seen only once. At the time of sampling, donors were nominally healthy, though unrecorded immune exposures were likely. Germline V gives CDR1 SGHVS, CDR2 FQNEAQ. The CDR3 spans 15 residues. The V segment lost 5 bases and the J segment 8 bases; nucleotides outside the gene matches: 14. The chain combines TRBV7-8 with TRBJ1-2, with 7 bases fitting TRBD1. The sequence was collected from a woman between 45 and 65 years old in good health and CMV-seropositive. Sequenced input: PBMCs. CDR3 protein: CASSTRLGQPEGYTF. As DNA, the CDR3 is TGTGCCAGCAGCACTAGATTGGGACAGCCGGAAGGCTACACCTTC.